This T cell receptor beta chain was identified in a study of T-cell reconstitution after alpha-beta-depleted transplantation in children. The TCRbeta library was prepared with unique molecular identifiers. MiXCR was run by TCRdb on the PCR reads, yielding one entry per CDR3 protein. The sample holds more than 450,000 distinct CDR3 sequences, approximately 20% seen once. The CDR3 loop spans 14 amino acids. The V and J ends lost 3 bases and 9 bases respectively, with 18 bases between them. Per germline, CDR1 ENHRY and CDR2 SYGVKD. This receptor was obtained from a human donor who donated a stem cell graft to a child with acute lymphoblastic leukemia. The sequenced sample was PBMCs from the stem cell graft donor, obtained from the stem cell graft. The chain recombines TRBV10-3 with TRBJ2-7; possible D gene TRBD2, 5 bases. The CDR3 reads CAISEGVEVWRQYF. In DNA, the CDR3 is TGTGCCATCAGTGAAGGTGTGGAGGTGTGGCGGCAGTACTTC.